This TCR beta chain was documented in a study of shared clonotypes between healthy human individuals. Study-wide context: Donors, aged 18 to 49, were two women and three men. Findings and limits, study-wide: Against clonotypes common to all four donors, non-shared ones had lower generation probabilities.

For every subset, genomic DNA was evenly distributed across several immunoSEQ plates. In the original processing: Junction-only immunoSEQ data arrived without quality scores, meaning filtering differed. The table came from immunoSEQ multiplex PCR; TCRdb's copy has only in-frame clones and leaves some out. V, J and clone size derive from that table, while D and trimming were established from the DNA sequence. The sample comprises under 750,000 clones, roughly two thirds of which are singletons, and more than 1.5% rests with the top ten. To note about this clone: Its cognate antigen is unknown.

The V end was cut by 4 bases, the J end by 0 bases, with 13 bases between. The CDR3 length is 15 residues. The germline V gene encodes CDR1 SGHRS and CDR2 YFSETQ. The chain combines TRBV5-1 with TRBJ2-5; tentative D call: TRBD2 (6 bases). The sequenced sample was memory CD4+ T cells sorted from blood. Noted subset: CD45RA-negative fraction. The clonotype comes from a woman aged 25 to 39 in good health. This CDR3 is CASSNLAPYQETQYF. DNA for the CDR3: TGCGCCAGCAGCAACCTAGCGCCCTACCAAGAGACCCAGTACTTC.